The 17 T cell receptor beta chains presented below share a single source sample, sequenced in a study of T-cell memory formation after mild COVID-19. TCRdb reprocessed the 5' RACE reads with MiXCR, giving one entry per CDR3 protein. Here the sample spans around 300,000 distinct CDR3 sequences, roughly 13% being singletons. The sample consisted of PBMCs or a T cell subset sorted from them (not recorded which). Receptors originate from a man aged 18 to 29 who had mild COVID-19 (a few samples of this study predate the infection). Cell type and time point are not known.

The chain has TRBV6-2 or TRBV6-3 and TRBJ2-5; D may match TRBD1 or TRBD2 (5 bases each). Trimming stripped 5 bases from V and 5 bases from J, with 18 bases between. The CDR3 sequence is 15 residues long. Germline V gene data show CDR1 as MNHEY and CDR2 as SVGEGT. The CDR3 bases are TGTGCCAGCAGTAGAAGACTCGGGGCCGGGGAGACCCAGTACTTC. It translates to CASSRRLGAGETQYF.

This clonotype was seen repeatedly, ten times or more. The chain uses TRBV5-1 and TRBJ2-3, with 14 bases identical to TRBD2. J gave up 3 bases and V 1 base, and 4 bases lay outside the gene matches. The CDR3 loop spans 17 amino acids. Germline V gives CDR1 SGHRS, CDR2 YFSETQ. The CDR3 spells CASSLSTSGGATDTQYF. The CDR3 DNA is TGCGCCAGCAGCTTGTCGACTAGCGGGGGGGCTACAGATACGCAGTATTTT. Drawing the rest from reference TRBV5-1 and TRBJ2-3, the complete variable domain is KAGVTQTPRYLIKTRGQQVTLSCSPISGHRSVSWYQQTPGQGLQFLFEYFSETQRNKGNFPGRFSGRQFSNSRSEMNVSTLELGDSALYLCASSLSTSGGATDTQYFGPGTRLTVL.

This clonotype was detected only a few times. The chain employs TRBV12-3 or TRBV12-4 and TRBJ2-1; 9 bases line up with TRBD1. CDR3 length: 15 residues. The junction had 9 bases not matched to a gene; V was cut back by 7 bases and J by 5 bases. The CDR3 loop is CASTPGTGMDNEQFF. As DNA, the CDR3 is TGTGCCAGCACCCCCGGGACAGGGATGGACAATGAGCAGTTCTTC.

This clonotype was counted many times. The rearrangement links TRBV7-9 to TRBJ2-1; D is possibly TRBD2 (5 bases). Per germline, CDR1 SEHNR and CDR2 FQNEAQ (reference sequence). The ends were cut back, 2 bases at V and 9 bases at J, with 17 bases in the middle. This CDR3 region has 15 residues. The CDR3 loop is CASSLQRQVGGEQFF. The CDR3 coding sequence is TGTGCCAGCAGCTTACAGCGGCAGGTCGGCGGTGAGCAGTTCTTC.

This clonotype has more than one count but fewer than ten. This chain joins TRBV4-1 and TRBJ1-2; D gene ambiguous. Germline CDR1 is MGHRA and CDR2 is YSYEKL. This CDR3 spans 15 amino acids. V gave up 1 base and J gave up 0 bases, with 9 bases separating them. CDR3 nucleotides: TGCGCCAGCAGCCAAGTTCTAAGTCCTAACTATGGCTACACCTTC. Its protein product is CASSQVLSPNYGYTF.

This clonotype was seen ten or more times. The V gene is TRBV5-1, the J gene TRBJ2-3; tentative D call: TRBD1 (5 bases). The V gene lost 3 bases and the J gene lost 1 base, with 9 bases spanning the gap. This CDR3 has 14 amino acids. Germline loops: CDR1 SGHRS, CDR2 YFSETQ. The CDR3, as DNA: TGCGCCAGCAGCTCGCTAGGGGGCACAGATACGCAGTATTTT. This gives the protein CASSSLGGTDTQYF.

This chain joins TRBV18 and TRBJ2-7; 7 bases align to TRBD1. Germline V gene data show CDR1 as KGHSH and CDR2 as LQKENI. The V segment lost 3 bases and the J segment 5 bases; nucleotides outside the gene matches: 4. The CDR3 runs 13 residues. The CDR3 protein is CASSPGQYNEQYV. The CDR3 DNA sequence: TGTGCCAGCTCACCGGGACAGTACAACGAGCAGTACGTC.

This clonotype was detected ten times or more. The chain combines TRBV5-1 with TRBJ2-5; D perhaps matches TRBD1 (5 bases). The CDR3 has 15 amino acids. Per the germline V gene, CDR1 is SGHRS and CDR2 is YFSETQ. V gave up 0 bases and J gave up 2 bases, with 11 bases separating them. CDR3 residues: CASSLAGRQQETQYF. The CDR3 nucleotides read TGCGCCAGCAGCTTGGCCGGGCGACAGCAAGAGACCCAGTACTTC.

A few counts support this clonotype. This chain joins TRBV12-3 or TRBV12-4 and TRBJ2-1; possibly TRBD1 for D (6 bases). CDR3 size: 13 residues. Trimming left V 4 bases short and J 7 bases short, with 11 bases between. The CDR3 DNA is TGTGCCAGCAGTTGGACAGCTCGGAATGAGCAGTTCTTC. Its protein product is CASSWTARNEQFF.

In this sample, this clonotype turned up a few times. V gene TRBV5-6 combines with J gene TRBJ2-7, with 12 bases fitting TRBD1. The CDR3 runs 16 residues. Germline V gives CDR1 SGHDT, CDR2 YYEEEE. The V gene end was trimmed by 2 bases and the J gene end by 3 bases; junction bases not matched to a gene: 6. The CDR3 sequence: CASSFLRDRGRYEQYF. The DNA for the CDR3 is TGTGCCAGCAGCTTTTTAAGGGACAGGGGGCGCTACGAGCAGTACTTC. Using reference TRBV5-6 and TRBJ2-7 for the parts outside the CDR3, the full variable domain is DAGVTQSPTHLIKTRGQQVTLRCSPKSGHDTVSWYQQALGQGPQFIFQYYEEEERQRGNFPDRFSGHQFPNYSSELNVNALLLGDSALYLCASSFLRDRGRYEQYFGPGTRLTVT.

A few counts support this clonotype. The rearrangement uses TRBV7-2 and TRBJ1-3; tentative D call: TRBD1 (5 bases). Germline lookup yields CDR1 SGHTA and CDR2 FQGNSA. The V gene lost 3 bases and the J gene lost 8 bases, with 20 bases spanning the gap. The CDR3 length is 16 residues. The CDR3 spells CASSFPGTEPGDTIYF. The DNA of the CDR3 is TGTGCCAGCAGCTTCCCTGGGACCGAACCGGGCGACACCATATATTTT.

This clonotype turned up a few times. CDR3 loop: CASSSDSYQETQYF. The CDR3 DNA is TGTGCCAGCAGCTCGGACAGTTACCAAGAGACCCAGTACTTC. The chain carries TRBV11-3 and TRBJ2-5, with D tentatively TRBD1 (6 bases). CDR1 is SGHNT and CDR2 is YENEEA in the germline V gene. CDR3 length equals 14 residues. Trimming cost V 4 bases and J 0 bases, with 9 bases left between them.

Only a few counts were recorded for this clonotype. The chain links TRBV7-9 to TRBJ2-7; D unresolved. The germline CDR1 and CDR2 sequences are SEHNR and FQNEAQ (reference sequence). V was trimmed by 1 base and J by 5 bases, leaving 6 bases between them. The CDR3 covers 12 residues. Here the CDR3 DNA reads TGTGCCAGCAGCTTAGTTCCGAACGAGCAGTACTTC. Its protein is CASSLVPNEQYF.

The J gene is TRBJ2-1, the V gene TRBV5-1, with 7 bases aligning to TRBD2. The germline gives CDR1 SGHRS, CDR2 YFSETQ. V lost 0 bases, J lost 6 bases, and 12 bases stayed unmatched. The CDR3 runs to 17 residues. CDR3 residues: CASSLVGGWTRFNEQFF. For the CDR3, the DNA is TGCGCCAGCAGCTTGGTGGGGGGGTGGACCCGGTTCAATGAGCAGTTCTTC.

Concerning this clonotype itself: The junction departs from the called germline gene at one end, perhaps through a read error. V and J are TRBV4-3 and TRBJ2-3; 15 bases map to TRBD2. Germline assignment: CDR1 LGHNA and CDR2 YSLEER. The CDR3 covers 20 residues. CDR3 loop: CASIQDLWTSGGARTDTQYF. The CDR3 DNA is TGCGCCAGCATCCAAGATCTTTGGACTAGCGGGGGGGCGCGCACAGATACGCAGTATTTT.

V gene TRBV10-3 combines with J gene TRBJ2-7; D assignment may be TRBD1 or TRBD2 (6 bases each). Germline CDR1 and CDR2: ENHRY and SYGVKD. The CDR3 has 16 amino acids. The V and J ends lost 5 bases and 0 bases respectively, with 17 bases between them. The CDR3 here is CAISFSSDRSSYEQYV. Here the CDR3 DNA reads TGTGCCATCAGTTTTTCTAGCGACAGGAGCTCCTACGAGCAGTACGTC.

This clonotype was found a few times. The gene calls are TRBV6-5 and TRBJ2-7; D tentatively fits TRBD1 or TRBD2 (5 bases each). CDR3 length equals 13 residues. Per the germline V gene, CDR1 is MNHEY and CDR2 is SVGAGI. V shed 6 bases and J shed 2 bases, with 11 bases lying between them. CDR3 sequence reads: CASSEGIAYEQYF. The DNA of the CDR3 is TGTGCCAGCAGCGAGGGGATTGCCTACGAGCAGTACTTC.